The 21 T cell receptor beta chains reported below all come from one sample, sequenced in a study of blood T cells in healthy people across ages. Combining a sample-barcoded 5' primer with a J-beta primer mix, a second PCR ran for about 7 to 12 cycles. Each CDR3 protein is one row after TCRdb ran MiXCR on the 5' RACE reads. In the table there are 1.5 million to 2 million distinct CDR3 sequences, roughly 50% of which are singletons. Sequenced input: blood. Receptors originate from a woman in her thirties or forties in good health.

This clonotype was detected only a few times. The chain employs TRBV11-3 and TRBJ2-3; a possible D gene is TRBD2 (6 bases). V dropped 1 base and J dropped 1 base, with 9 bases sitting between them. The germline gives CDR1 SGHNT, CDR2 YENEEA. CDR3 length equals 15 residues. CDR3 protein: CASSLGRARTDTQYF. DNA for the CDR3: TGTGCCAGCAGCTTAGGGAGGGCCCGCACAGATACGCAGTATTTT.

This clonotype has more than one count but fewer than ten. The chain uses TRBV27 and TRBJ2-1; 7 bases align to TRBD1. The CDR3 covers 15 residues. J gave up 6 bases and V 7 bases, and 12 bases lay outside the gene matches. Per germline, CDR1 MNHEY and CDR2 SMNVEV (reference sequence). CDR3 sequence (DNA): TGTGCCAGCACCTCTCTGGGACAGTGGCCCAATGAGCAGTTCTTC. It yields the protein CASTSLGQWPNEQFF.

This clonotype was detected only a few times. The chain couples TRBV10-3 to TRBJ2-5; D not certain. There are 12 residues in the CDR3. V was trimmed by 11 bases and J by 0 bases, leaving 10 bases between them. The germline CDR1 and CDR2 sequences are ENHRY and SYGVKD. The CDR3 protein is CAPLGYQETQYF. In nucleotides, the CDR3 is TGTGCCCCCCTTGGGTACCAAGAGACCCAGTACTTC.

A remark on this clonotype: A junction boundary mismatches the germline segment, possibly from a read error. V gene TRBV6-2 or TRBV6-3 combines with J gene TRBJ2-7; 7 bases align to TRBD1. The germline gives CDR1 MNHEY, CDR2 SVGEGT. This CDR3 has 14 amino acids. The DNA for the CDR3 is TGTGCCAGCAGTCCCATGACAGGGACAAATGAGCGGTACTTC. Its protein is CASSPMTGTNERYF.

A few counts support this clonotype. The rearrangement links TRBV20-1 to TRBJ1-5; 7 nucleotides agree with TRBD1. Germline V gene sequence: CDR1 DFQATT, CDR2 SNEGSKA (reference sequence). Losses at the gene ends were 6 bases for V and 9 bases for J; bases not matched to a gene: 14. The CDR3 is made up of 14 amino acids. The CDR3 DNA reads TGCAGTGCCCTTCGGGACAGTGAGCTCCGGCCCCAGCATTTT. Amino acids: CSALRDSELRPQHF.

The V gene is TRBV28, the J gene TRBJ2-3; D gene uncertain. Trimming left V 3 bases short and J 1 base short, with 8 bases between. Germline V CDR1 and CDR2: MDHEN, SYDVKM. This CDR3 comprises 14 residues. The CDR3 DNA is TGTGCCAGCAGTTTTAATGACGGCACAGATACGCAGTATTTT. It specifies CASSFNDGTDTQYF. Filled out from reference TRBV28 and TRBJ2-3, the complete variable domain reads DVKVTQSSRYLVKRTGEKVFLECVQDMDHENMFWYRQDPGLGLRLIYFSYDVKMKEKGDIPEGYSVSREKKERFSLILESASTNQTSMYLCASSFNDGTDTQYFGPGTRLTVL.

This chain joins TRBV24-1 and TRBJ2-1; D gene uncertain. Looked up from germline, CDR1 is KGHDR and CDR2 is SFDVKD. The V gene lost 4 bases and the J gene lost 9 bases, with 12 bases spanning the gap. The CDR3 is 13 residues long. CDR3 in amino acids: CATSENLETEQFF. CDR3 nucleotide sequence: TGTGCCACCAGTGAGAATCTTGAGACTGAGCAGTTCTTC.

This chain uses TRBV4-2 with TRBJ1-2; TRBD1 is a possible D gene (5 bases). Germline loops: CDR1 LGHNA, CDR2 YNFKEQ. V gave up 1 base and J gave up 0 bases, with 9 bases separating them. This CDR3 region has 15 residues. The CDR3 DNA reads TGTGCCAGCAGCCAAGGGAGGGACCCTAACTATGGCTACACCTTC. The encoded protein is CASSQGRDPNYGYTF.

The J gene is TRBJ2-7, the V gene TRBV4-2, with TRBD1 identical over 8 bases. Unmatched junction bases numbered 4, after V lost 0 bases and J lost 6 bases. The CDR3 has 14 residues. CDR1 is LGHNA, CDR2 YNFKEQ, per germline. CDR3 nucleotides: TGTGCCAGCAGCCAAGACAGGGGGCCCTGCGAGCAGTACTTC. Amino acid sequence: CASSQDRGPCEQYF.

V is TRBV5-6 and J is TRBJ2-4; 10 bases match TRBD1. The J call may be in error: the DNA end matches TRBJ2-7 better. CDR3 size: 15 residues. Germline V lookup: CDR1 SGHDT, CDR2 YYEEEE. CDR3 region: CASSFTGTGVYEQYF. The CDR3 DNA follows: TGTGCCAGCAGCTTCACCGGGACAGGGGTTTACGAGCAGTACTTC.

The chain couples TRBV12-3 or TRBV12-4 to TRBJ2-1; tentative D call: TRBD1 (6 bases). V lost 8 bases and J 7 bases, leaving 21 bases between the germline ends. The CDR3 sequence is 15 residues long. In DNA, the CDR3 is TGTGCCAGCGGAGATCCGGGACAAGTAATAAATGAGCAGTTCTTC. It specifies CASGDPGQVINEQFF.

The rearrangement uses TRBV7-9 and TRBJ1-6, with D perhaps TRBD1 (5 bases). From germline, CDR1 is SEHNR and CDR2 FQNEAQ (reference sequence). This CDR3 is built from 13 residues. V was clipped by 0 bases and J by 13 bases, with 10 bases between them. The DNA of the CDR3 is TGTGCCAGCAGCTTAGCGGACAAGTTCCCCCTCCACTTT. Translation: CASSLADKFPLHF.

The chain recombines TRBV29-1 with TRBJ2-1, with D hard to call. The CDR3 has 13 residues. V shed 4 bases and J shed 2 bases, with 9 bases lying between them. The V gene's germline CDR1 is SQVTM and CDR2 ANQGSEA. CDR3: CSVALGTYNEQFF. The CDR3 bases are TGCAGCGTTGCGTTAGGGACCTACAATGAGCAGTTCTTC.

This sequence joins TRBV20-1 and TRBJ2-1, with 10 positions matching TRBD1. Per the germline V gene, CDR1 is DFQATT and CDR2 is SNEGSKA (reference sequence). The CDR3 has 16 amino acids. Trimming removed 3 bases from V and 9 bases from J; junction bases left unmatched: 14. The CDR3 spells CSASDYRQGATGEQFF. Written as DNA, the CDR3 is TGCAGTGCTAGCGACTATAGACAGGGGGCGACGGGTGAGCAGTTCTTC.

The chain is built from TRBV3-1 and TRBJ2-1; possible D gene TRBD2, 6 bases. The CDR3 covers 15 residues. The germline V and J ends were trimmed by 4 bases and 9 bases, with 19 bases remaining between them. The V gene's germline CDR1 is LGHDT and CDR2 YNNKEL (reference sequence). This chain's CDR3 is CASSPFSGPGLEQFF. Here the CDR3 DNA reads TGTGCCAGCAGCCCCTTTTCGGGCCCGGGACTTGAGCAGTTCTTC.

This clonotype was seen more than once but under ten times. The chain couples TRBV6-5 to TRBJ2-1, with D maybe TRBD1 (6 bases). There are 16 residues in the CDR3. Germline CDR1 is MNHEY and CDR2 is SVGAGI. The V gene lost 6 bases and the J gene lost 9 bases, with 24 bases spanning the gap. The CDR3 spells CASRFDTGLSSGEQFF. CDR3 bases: TGTGCCAGCAGATTTGATACAGGGTTGTCTTCGGGTGAGCAGTTCTTC.

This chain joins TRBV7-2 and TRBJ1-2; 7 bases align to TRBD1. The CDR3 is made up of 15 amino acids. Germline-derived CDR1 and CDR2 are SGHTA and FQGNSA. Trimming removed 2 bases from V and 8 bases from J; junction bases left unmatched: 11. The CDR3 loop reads CASSLYDREGKGYTF. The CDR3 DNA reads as TGTGCCAGCAGCTTATACGACAGGGAGGGGAAAGGCTACACCTTC.

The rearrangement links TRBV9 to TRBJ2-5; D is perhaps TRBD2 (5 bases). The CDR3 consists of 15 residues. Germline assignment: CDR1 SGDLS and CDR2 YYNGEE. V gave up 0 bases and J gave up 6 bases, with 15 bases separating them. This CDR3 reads CASSVEGSAGQTQYF. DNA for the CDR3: TGTGCCAGCAGCGTAGAAGGTAGCGCAGGACAGACCCAGTACTTC.

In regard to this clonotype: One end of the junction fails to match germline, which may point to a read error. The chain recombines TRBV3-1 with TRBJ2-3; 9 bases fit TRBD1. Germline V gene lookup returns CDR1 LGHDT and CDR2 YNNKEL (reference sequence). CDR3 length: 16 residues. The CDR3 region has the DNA TGTGCCGGCAGCCAAGATGGGAGACAGGGGGCAGATACGCAGTATTTT. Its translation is CAGSQDGRQGADTQYF.

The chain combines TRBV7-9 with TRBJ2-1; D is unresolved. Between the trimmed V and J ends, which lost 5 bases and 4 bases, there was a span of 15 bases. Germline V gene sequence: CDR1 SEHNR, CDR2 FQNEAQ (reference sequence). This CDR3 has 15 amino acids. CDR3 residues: CASSGGREMYNEQFF. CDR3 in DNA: TGTGCCAGCAGCGGTGGTCGAGAGATGTACAATGAGCAGTTCTTC.

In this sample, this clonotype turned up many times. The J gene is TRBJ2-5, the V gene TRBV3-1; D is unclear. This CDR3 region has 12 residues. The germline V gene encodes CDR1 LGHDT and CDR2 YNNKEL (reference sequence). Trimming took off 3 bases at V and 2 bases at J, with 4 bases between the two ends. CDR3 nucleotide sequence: TGTGCCAGCAGCCAGGGACAAGAGACCCAGTACTTC. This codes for CASSQGQETQYF.